These T cell receptor beta chains were read from a single sample in a study of cytomegalovirus exposure and HLA in healthy donors. Sequenced by immunoSEQ multiplex PCR; TCRdb stores in-frame clones only, minus some. The sample consists of 45,000 to 55,000 clones, 88% of them appearing once. Sequencing was done on a sample of PBMCs. The receptors come from a woman aged 25 to 45 in good health and CMV-seronegative. The CDR3 runs from the conserved cysteine through the conserved F or W. D genes are given only for firm matches. Clone size is stated in some rows and not others, as once, few, many or a class when expanded.

D,J,V,size,DNA,CDR3
NA,TRBJ1-1,TRBV4-2,NA,TGTGCCAGCAGCCAAGAACCGGACAGAGTGAACACTGAAGCTTTCTTT,CASSQEPDRVNTEAFF
TRBD2,TRBJ2-7,TRBV11-1,large,TGTGCCAGCAGCTTGCGGGAGGCTACCACCTACGAGCAGTACTTC,CASSLREATTYEQYF
NA,TRBJ1-1,TRBV27,NA,TGTGCCAGCACCTCACTCCTCGGAGGGTTGGGCACTGAAGCTTTCTTT,CASTSLLGGLGTEAFF
TRBD2,TRBJ2-1,TRBV28,NA,TGTGCCAGCAGTCCCTCCGGCGGGAGAGGCGGTTTCTTC,CASSPSGGRGGFF
NA,TRBJ1-3,TRBV11-2,NA,TGTGCCAGCAGCTTAGCCCGGGACCGCGGGAGGACGACCATATATTTT,CASSLARDRGRTTIYF
TRBD1,TRBJ2-5,TRBV30,NA,TGTGCCGGAATCACAGGGGTAGAGACCCAGTACTTC,CAGITGVETQYF
NA,TRBJ2-1,TRBV5-1,once,TGCGCCAGCAGCTTGGGTCCCCGGGGGGAGCAGTTCTTC,CASSLGPRGEQFF
NA,TRBJ2-2,TRBV29-1,NA,TGCAGCGTCGCAACCTTAGCGTTCGCGAACACCGGGGAGCTGTTTTTT,CSVATLAFANTGELFF
TRBD1,TRBJ1-1,TRBV9,once,TGTGCCAGCACCTTAGGGACAGCAAACACTGAAGCTTTCTTT,CASTLGTANTEAFF
NA,TRBJ1-2,TRBV4-3,NA,TGCGCCAGCAGCCAAGCTGTCGGGGGAGTTGGCTACACCTTC,CASSQAVGGVGYTF
TRBD2,TRBJ2-2,TRBV4-3,NA,TGCGCCAGCAGCCAAGTGGTAGCGGGATATAAAGACACCGGGGAGCTGTTTTTT,CASSQVVAGYKDTGELFF
TRBD1,TRBJ2-7,TRBV5-4,NA,TGTGCCAGCAATAGACAGGGGGCGTACGAGCAGTACTTC,CASNRQGAYEQYF
NA,TRBJ1-1,TRBV5-5,NA,TGTGCCAGCAGCCGGGATCGGCCTAGGCACACTGAAGCTTTCTTT,CASSRDRPRHTEAFF
NA,TRBJ1-1,TRBV11-2,NA,TGTGCCAGCAGCGCACAGACAGTAGATACTGAAGCTTTCTTT,CASSAQTVDTEAFF
NA,TRBJ2-7,TRBV19,few,TGTGCCAGTAGTAAGGACGCGGGGTACGAGCAGTACTTC,CASSKDAGYEQYF
TRBD1,TRBJ1-5,TRBV28,once,TGTGCCAGCAGTCCCGGACAGGGGGTTCCCCAGCATTTT,CASSPGQGVPQHF
TRBD2,TRBJ2-7,TRBV28,NA,TGTGCCAGCAGTCTCGGCGGGAGTCCCTTATACGAGCAGTACTTC,CASSLGGSPLYEQYF
NA,TRBJ2-7,TRBV5-8,NA,TGTGCCAGCAGCTTGATGGGGGCCGGGGAGCAGTACTTC,CASSLMGAGEQYF
TRBD2,TRBJ2-1,TRBV10-1,NA,TGCGCCAGCAGTGAGGGGACTAGTTGGTCCTCCTACAATGAGCAGTTCTTC,CASSEGTSWSSYNEQFF
TRBD1,TRBJ1-1,TRBV27,NA,TGTGCCAGCAGTTCCTACAGGGGGTCGGGCACTGAAGCTTTCTTT,CASSSYRGSGTEAFF
TRBD2,TRBJ2-1,TRBV5-8,NA,TGTGCCAGCAGCGTAAGCGGGAACTCCTACAATGAGCAGTTCTTC,CASSVSGNSYNEQFF
TRBD1,TRBJ2-2,TRBV5-1,NA,TGCGCCAGCAGCACAACAGGGGGGAACACCGGGGAGCTGTTTTTT,CASSTTGGNTGELFF
TRBD2,TRBJ2-7,TRBV28,NA,TGTGCCAGCCGTAGCGGGAGCTCCTACGAGCAGTACTTC,CASRSGSSYEQYF
TRBD2,TRBJ2-7,TRBV9,NA,TGTGCCAGCAACCTAGGGACTAGCGGGACCTCCTACGAGCAGTACTTC,CASNLGTSGTSYEQYF
TRBD2,TRBJ2-3,TRBV7-8,NA,TGTGCCAGCAGCTTATGGGAGGGGGATACGCAGTATTTT,CASSLWEGDTQYF
TRBD2,TRBJ2-1,TRBV28,NA,TGTGCCAGCAGTTTATGGCCGGGGGGGAGCTCCTACAATGAGCAGTTCTTC,CASSLWPGGSSYNEQFF